This T cell receptor beta chain was documented in a study of shared clonotypes between healthy human individuals. Study context: The donor pool was made up of two women and a few men aged 18 to 49. General study results and limits: The four-donor shared clonotypes exceeded non-shared clonotypes in generation probability, with non-shared ones scoring lower.

In the original workflow: Filtering differed for immunoSEQ, which gave only junction sequences without quality scores. Sequenced by immunoSEQ multiplex PCR; TCRdb stores in-frame clones only, minus some. The V and J calls and the clone size are those of that table, but D and trimming were determined from the DNA. Here the sample spans about 680,000 clones, roughly 73% being singletons. The CDR3 extends over 13 amino acids. The germline gives CDR1 SGHVS, CDR2 FQNEAQ. V was clipped by 5 bases and J by 2 bases, with 7 bases between them. Concerning this clone: Its antigen remains unidentified.

The rearrangement uses TRBV7-8 and TRBJ1-5; D is unresolved. Specimen: memory CD4+ T cells sorted from blood. The subset denotes: CD45RA-negative fraction. The source of this sequence is a woman aged 25 to 39 in good health. The CDR3 protein is CASSPGGNQPQHF. CDR3 bases: TGTGCCAGCAGCCCCGGTGGCAATCAGCCCCAGCATTTT.